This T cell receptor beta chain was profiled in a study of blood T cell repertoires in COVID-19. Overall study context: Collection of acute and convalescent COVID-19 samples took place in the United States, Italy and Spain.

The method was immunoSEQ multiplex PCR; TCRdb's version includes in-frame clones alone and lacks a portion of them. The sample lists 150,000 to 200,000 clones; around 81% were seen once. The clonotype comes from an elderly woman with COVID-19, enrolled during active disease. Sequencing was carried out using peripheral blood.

The CDR3 DNA reads TGTGCCATCAGCCCATGGGGCCAGGGATACAATGAGCAGTTCTTC. Translated: CAISPWGQGYNEQFF. The V and J genes are TRBV10-3 and TRBJ2-1; the D gene is possibly TRBD1 (5 bases). V was clipped by 6 bases and J by 4 bases, with 16 bases between them. CDR1 is ENHRY, CDR2 SYGVKD, per germline. This CDR3 region has 15 residues.